This TCR beta chain is drawn from a study of blood T cell repertoires in COVID-19. Overall study context: Sites across the United States, Italy and Spain contributed samples from acute and convalescent COVID-19. The cDNA or gDNA used as material had been derived from T cells, B-cell-depleted T cells, or PBMCs.

Per the germline V gene, CDR1 is KGHSH and CDR2 is LQKENI. The CDR3 is 14 amino acids. Trimming removed 6 bases from V and 4 bases from J; junction bases left unmatched: 8. Per the authors' pipeline: Nucleated cell number was recorded as an estimate derived from reference gene primer amplification. Some clones are missing from TCRdb's copy, which holds only in-frame ones; the method was immunoSEQ multiplex PCR. D and trimming were read from the DNA, whereas the V and J calls and clone size are those reported in that table. The sample has under 300,000 clones, just over 85% seen once; the top ten hold 3%.

Sequencing was carried out using peripheral blood. The TCR originated in a woman in her 30s with active or convalescent COVID-19. V is TRBV18 and J is TRBJ2-7, with 8 bases lining up with TRBD1. The DNA for the CDR3 is TGTGCCAGCTCCTCCGGACAGGGTGGGTACGAGCAGTACTTC. Protein product: CASSSGQGGYEQYF.